This TCR beta chain was recovered during a study of T cells in Graves' hyperthyroidism and ophthalmopathy. Study context: The initial diagnosis was the point when peripheral blood was collected, ahead of any treatment.

Remarks on this clonotype: Its antigen is unidentified. This may be a read error, as it is one base from a much larger clone.

Uncontrolled infection, other autoimmune disease, pregnancy or lactation excluded patients. The V end was cut by 7 bases, the J end by 8 bases, with 12 bases between. This CDR3 contains 12 residues. The source material, RNA transcripts, was used to amplify TCR beta CDR3 regions. TCR CDR3 underwent first-round RT-PCR with the HTBI primer set. A single record per CDR3 protein comes from TCRdb applying MiXCR to the multiplex PCR reads. Among 340,000 or so distinct CDR3 sequences listed, around 17% were seen once. Study-level results: A model built on 13 V-J features separated ophthalmopathy from stable hyperthyroidism.

This TCR was sampled from a man in his thirties or forties with Graves' hyperthyroidism. This sequence joins TRBV12-3 or TRBV12-4 and TRBJ2-1, with a weak D call TRBD2 (7 bases). Sequencing used blood. In DNA form, the CDR3 reads TGTGCCAGCAAACTAGGGGGGGATGAGCAGTTCTTC. As protein: CASKLGGDEQFF.